This TCR beta chain was captured in a study of blood T cells in healthy people across ages (dated by TCRdb to 2014 to 2015). Background on the whole study: Template switching captured roughly one uniquely barcoded TCR beta cDNA molecule per two T cells in model experiments. Age-related changes in TCR beta repertoire diversity were measured in the study by deep sequencing normalized with unique cDNA molecular identifiers. Four age groups were formed from the donors: young (average about 15 years), middle-aged (approximately 40), aged (approximately 60) and long-lived (more than 75). Using the same blood draw, the study looked at two additional independent replicas of 1 million unique cDNA reads for two donors, one aged 18 to 30 and the other aged 80 or older. Findings and caveats that apply to the study as a whole: Compared with the aged group, the long-lived group had more naive CD4+ T cells, fewer expanded clones and increased TCR diversity, a pattern suggesting age selection. Estimates of total diversity based on one million sequenced T cells were regarded as lower bounds and as underestimates. Bulk unsorted PBMC profiling prevented conclusive comparison of naive and antigen-experienced compartments. As age increased, observed TCR beta diversity per million T cells dropped in a roughly linear way, and a significant reduction was already evident by age around 41. Because the CMV infection status of the donors was unknown, age-related changes in expanded clonotypes may potentially have been confounded. The percentage of naive T cells measured by flow cytometry correlated strongly with observed TCR beta diversity.

Systemically healthy Caucasian individuals from Russia, 39 in total and aged roughly 6 to 95 years, were included as donors. Roughly 9 milliliters of peripheral blood were drawn from each donor into EDTA-treated Vacutainer tubes. Ficoll-Paque density-gradient centrifugation was used to isolate PBMCs, with at least 7 million obtained per sample. Trizol reagent was used to extract total RNA from the PBMCs, yielding at least 6 micrograms per sample. For every donor, flow cytometry on a PBMC aliquot measured the percentage of naive CD45RAhigh/CD27high T cells. A word on this clonotype: Its recognized antigen is unknown. Base qualities were left out, and no much larger clone turns up one base away.

The receptor library was made with 5' RACE. Sequenced on an Illumina HiSeq 2500. A second PCR of about 7 to 12 cycles was performed with a sample-barcoded 5' primer and a J-beta primer mix. A unique molecular identifier was introduced onto each TCR beta cDNA molecule by a template-switch 5' adaptor carrying 12 random nucleotides. At least 2.5 million CDR3-containing paired-end reads were obtained from each sample. First-strand cDNA was synthesized from all RNA with the Mint cDNA synthesis kit, primed by a TRBC-specific oligonucleotide. Following uracil-DNA glycosylase treatment, all cDNA underwent a first 18-cycle PCR with the universal primers M1SS and BC2_uni_R. The authors' analysis ran thus. Normalization of each sample was performed by random selection of 1 million high-quality reads, each carrying a distinct molecular identifier. Reads with shared molecular identifiers were discarded instead of being binned into consensus sequences. MiTCR, set to a Q25 quality threshold and the strictest error-elimination algorithm, was used for CDR3 identification, clonotype clustering and error correction. A nonparametric unseen species model with Euler transformation was used to estimate a lower bound on total TCR beta diversity. In TCRdb, the public reads were trimmed at Q25 with fastp and aligned with MiXCR, with productive beta chains retained. Rows with a matching CDR3 protein are joined into one entry that keeps the most common DNA and genes. It is TCRdb's table, rather than the study itself, that gives the V and J calls and clone size. Recorded for this sample are over 750,000 distinct CDR3 sequences; 20% to 25% of them occurred a single time. The ten largest clones represent 8% to 10% of the sample.

Including cysteine and phenylalanine, the CDR3 has 16 amino acids. The sequence is cut down to CDR3 DNA, 48 bases in frame from base 1. V is pared back by 0 bases and J by 5 bases, with 14 bases lying between the germline termini. In the germline V gene, CDR1 corresponds to MGHRA and CDR2 to YSYEKL. This sample also appeared in a second study, on T cells of mothers and their children. The second source states: The donors were nine systemically healthy Caucasian individuals, made up of three mothers and their six children. cDNA synthesis used all of the extracted RNA, with around 1.5 ug of RNA in each 15 ul reaction. Sample barcodes and 2-4 random nucleotides were added via the M1S primer in the second PCR. More than 9.5 million TCR beta CDR3 reads were obtained from each mother, and approximately 3 million reads were obtained from each child. TCR recombination output is similarly shaped by thymic selection in related and unrelated pairs, with a minor effect exerted by inherited differences. Normalized repertoire overlap was always found to be slightly, but never significantly, higher in related mother-child pairs than in unrelated mother-child pairs. No persistent microchimeric T cell clones were detected, at a sensitivity of approximately 110 clones per million clonotypes. The study used deep NGS to compare TCR beta repertoires of mothers and children, seeking features distinguishing related mother-child pairs from unrelated individuals. Mothers averaged approximately 40 +/- 4 years of age and children averaged around 10 +/- 4 years. After adapter ligation was performed with NEBNext reagents, the libraries were sequenced on an Illumina HiSeq 2000 with 100+100 nt paired-end reads. Mother and child libraries were prepared a month apart and sequenced in separate runs to prevent cross-contamination. For each donor, somewhere between about 500,000 and 2,000,000 distinct TCR beta clonotypes were identified. Naive TCR beta clonotypes were estimated from low-frequency clonotypes matched to each donor's FACS-determined naive share, without sorting.

The TCR originated in a boy aged 5-17 years in good health. The rearranged segments are TRBV4-1 and TRBJ2-4; perhaps TRBD2 is the D gene, with 5 bases matching. The material sequenced was blood. The nucleotide sequence is given as TGCGCCAGCAGCCAAGAAGCCCTAGCTATCCAAAACATTCAGTACTTC. This encodes CASSQEALAIQNIQYF.